Listed here are 21 T cell receptor beta chains from one sample, sequenced in a study of metastatic and nonmetastatic thyroid tumors. TCRdb redid the clone calls on the PCR reads using MiXCR. The table has 30,000 to 35,000 clones, under 25% seen once; the top ten hold 3%. Treatment of any kind had been given to no patient before thyroid surgery. The sample was tumor tissue. The receptors stem from a male donor with papillary thyroid cancer or a benign thyroid nodule (not recorded which). Some clones in this sample may be carry-over from other donors' samples.

This clone was observed many times. The rearrangement joins TRBV30 to TRBJ1-2; D not resolved. Germline CDR1 GTSNPN, CDR2 SVGIG (reference sequence). The CDR3 totals 11 residues. The V end lost 3 bases, the J end lost 8 bases, and 10 bases lay between the germline ends. CDR3 region: CAWRLGQGYTF. CDR3 coding DNA: TGTGCCTGGAGACTCGGGCAGGGCTACACCTTC. Full variable domain (rest looked up from reference TRBV30 and TRBJ1-2): SQTIHQWPATLVQPVGSPLSLECTVEGTSNPNLYWYRQAAGRGLQLLFYSVGIGQISSEVPQNLSASRPQDRQFILSSKKLLLSDSGFYLCAWRLGQGYTFGSGTRLTVV.

This clone was observed at least ten times. The chain links TRBV2 to TRBJ2-1, with D hard to call. V was trimmed by 6 bases and J by 2 bases, leaving 5 bases between them. Per germline, CDR1 SNHLY and CDR2 FYNNEI. The CDR3 extends over 12 amino acids. The DNA for the CDR3 is TGTGCCAGCAGACTGACCTACAATGAGCAGTTCTTC. Protein product: CASRLTYNEQFF.

The chain couples TRBV13 to TRBJ2-3; TRBD2 matches 9 bases. The V gene end was trimmed by 1 base and the J gene end by 2 bases; junction bases not matched to a gene: 10. The germline V gene encodes CDR1 PRHDT and CDR2 FYEKMQ (reference sequence). The CDR3 has 18 amino acids. CDR3 coding DNA: TGTGCCAGCAGCTTAGTCCTAGCGGGACCGTTGGTCACAGATACGCAGTATTTT. Translation: CASSLVLAGPLVTDTQYF.

The chain has TRBV27 and TRBJ1-2; D is ambiguous. With 2 bases removed from V and 1 base from J, the gap between germline ends came to 11 bases. From germline, CDR1 is MNHEY and CDR2 SMNVEV (reference sequence). The CDR3 runs to 15 residues. The CDR3 spells CASSLNGRGNYGYTF. CDR3 in DNA: TGTGCCAGCAGTTTAAACGGGAGAGGTAACTATGGCTACACCTTC.

This clone was counted once. The chain joins TRBV30 to TRBJ2-2, with 7 positions matching TRBD2. The junction had 4 bases not matched to a gene; V was cut back by 1 base and J by 5 bases. Germline CDR1 is GTSNPN and CDR2 is SVGIG (reference sequence). This CDR3 spans 14 amino acids. The CDR3 DNA follows: TGTGCCTGGAGTGCGACTAGCCGGACCGGGGAGCTGTTTTTT. Amino acids: CAWSATSRTGELFF.

The chain recombines TRBV30 with TRBJ1-5, with D possibly being TRBD1 (6 bases). The CDR3 loop spans 14 amino acids. Per the germline V gene, CDR1 is GTSNPN and CDR2 is SVGIG (reference sequence). V lost 4 bases to trimming and J lost 2 bases, with 12 bases between them. The CDR3 sequence is CAWNRGVCNQPQHF. The CDR3 bases are TGTGCCTGGAATAGGGGGGTTTGCAATCAGCCCCAGCATTTT.

The table lists this clone with many counts. The CDR3 region has the DNA TGTGCCAGCAGCTTGGTAGCACTAGCTCGGGATGAGCAGTTCTTC. Residues: CASSLVALARDEQFF. This chain connects TRBV5-4 to TRBJ2-1; possibly TRBD2 for D (6 bases). This CDR3 spans 15 amino acids. Germline V gene sequence: CDR1 SGHNT, CDR2 YYREEE (reference sequence). Trimming removed 0 bases at V and 8 bases at J, with 15 bases between. Using reference TRBV5-4 and TRBJ2-1 for the parts outside the CDR3, the full variable domain is ETGVTQSPTHLIKTRGQQVTLRCSSQSGHNTVSWYQQALGQGPQFIFQYYREEENGRGNFPPRFSGLQFPNYSSELNVNALELDDSALYLCASSLVALARDEQFFGPGTRLTVL.

Remarks on this clone: One junction end disagrees with the germline gene, perhaps due to a read error. The chain employs TRBV6-2 or TRBV6-3 and TRBJ2-5; 7 bases align to TRBD2. The CDR3 has 13 residues. Germline CDR1 MNHEY, CDR2 SVGEGT. The CDR3 sequence: CASDSGYQETQYF. The CDR3 DNA sequence: TGTGCCAGCGATAGCGGGTACCAGGAGACCCAGTACTTC.

Concerning this clone itself: Sequence at one end of the junction differs from germline and may be a read error. The chain has TRBV6-1 and TRBJ1-1; D call uncertain. CDR3 length: 15 amino acids. Per germline, CDR1 MNHNS and CDR2 SASEGT. CDR3 amino acids: CASSEERAPNTEDFF. CDR3 nucleotides: TGTGCCAGCAGTGAAGAACGAGCCCCGAACACTGAAGATTTCTTT.

The V gene is TRBV6-1, the J gene TRBJ2-2; 7 nucleotides match TRBD2. This CDR3 comprises 15 residues. V lost 6 bases and J lost 6; bases outside the gene matches: 10. Per germline, CDR1 MNHNS and CDR2 SASEGT. CDR3 amino acids: CASSSGQGGSGELFF. The DNA of the CDR3 is TGTGCCAGCAGCTCCGGGCAGGGAGGGTCCGGGGAGCTGTTTTTT.

This clone is judged medium-sized. The rearrangement links TRBV20-1 to TRBJ2-7, with TRBD2 identical over 11 bases. This CDR3 spans 15 amino acids. J was trimmed by 5 bases and V by 0 bases; bases with no gene match: 6. The germline gives CDR1 DFQATT, CDR2 SNEGSKA (reference sequence). The CDR3 bases are TGCAGTGCTAGAGATCTAGCGGGAGGAATCGACGAGCAGTACTTC. It is translated as CSARDLAGGIDEQYF.

This clone has ten or more counts. In the same sample, other DNA sequences code for this CDR3. This chain joins TRBV30 and TRBJ2-5, with 8 bases fitting TRBD2. The CDR3 covers 12 residues. V gave up 5 bases and J gave up 4 bases; unmatched junction bases: 3. Germline CDR1 is GTSNPN and CDR2 is SVGIG (reference sequence). CDR3 sequence (DNA): TGTGCCTGGGGGACTAGTCGAGAGACCCAGTACTTC. Protein: CAWGTSRETQYF. Drawing the rest from reference TRBV30 and TRBJ2-5, the complete variable domain is SQTIHQWPATLVQPVGSPLSLECTVEGTSNPNLYWYRQAAGRGLQLLFYSVGIGQISSEVPQNLSASRPQDRQFILSSKKLLLSDSGFYLCAWGTSRETQYFGPGTRLLVL.

This clone occurred many times. This rearrangement joins TRBV27 to TRBJ2-1; either TRBD1 or TRBD2 may fit D (5 bases each). There are 13 residues in the CDR3. Trimming took 3 bases from V and 8 from J, leaving 11 bases between them. CDR1 is MNHEY, CDR2 SMNVEV, per germline (reference sequence). Written as DNA, the CDR3 is TGTGCCAGCAGTTTCCAGGGTAGCGATGAGCAGTTCTTC. It is translated as CASSFQGSDEQFF.

The genes are TRBV11-2 and TRBJ2-2; 12 nucleotides line up with TRBD2. Germline V gene data show CDR1 as SGHAT and CDR2 as FQNNGV. V was pared by 9 bases and J by 5 bases, with 7 bases of the junction left unmatched. The CDR3 spans 15 residues. CDR3 region: CASIASGRGTGELFF. CDR3 bases: TGTGCCAGTATCGCTAGCGGGAGGGGTACCGGGGAGCTGTTTTTT.

The V and J genes are TRBV27 and TRBJ2-2; the match to TRBD2 covers 7 bases. Looked up from germline, CDR1 is MNHEY and CDR2 is SMNVEV (reference sequence). The CDR3 contains 16 residues. Trimming cost V 5 bases and J 2 bases; bases outside gene matches: 8. The CDR3 DNA is TGTGCCAGCAGTATCTTCGGCGGGAGTAACACCGGGGAGCTGTTTTTT. The encoded protein is CASSIFGGSNTGELFF.

The DNA for the CDR3 is TGTGCCAGCAGTTTTGAACAGGGGTCTAATGAAAAACTGTTTTTT. Translating it yields CASSFEQGSNEKLFF. The chain links TRBV28 to TRBJ1-4; 7 bases fit TRBD1. This CDR3 contains 15 residues. The junction had 4 bases not matched to a gene; V was cut back by 3 bases and J by 3 bases. Germline V lookup: CDR1 MDHEN, CDR2 SYDVKM.

This clone was seen many times. The chain carries TRBV20-1 and TRBJ2-3; D not certain. This CDR3 is 12 amino acids long. The V end lost 3 bases, the J end lost 2 bases, and 6 bases lay between the germline ends. CDR1 DFQATT and CDR2 SNEGSKA come from the germline V gene (reference sequence). The CDR3 DNA reads as TGCAGTGCTAGCGGCGTCACAGATACGCAGTATTTT. This translates into CSASGVTDTQYF.

This clone came up many times. The chain is built from TRBV7-6 and TRBJ1-1; 7 bases are shared with TRBD1. J gave up 7 bases and V 3 bases, and 5 bases lay outside the gene matches. In germline, CDR1 is SGHVS, CDR2 FNYEAQ. The length of the CDR3 is 13 residues. CDR3 protein: CASSFTGVSEAFF. The CDR3 DNA reads TGTGCCAGCAGCTTTACAGGGGTCAGTGAAGCTTTCTTT.

This clone showed up many times. This sequence joins TRBV6-7 and TRBJ2-6, with TRBD2 as a possible D gene (5 bases). TRBV6-7 is an ORF for which the function is uncertain. The CDR3 covers 18 residues. The ends were cut back, 8 bases at V and 0 bases at J, with 20 bases in the middle. The CDR3 DNA sequence: TGTGCCAGCTCCCGGGGTTGTCCTGTGTGCTCTGGGGCCAACGTCCTGACTTTC. It codes for CASSRGCPVCSGANVLTF.

The chain recombines TRBV10-3 with TRBJ2-3; D uncertain. Germline V lookup: CDR1 ENHRY, CDR2 SYGVKD. V gave up 5 bases and J gave up 7 bases, with 16 bases separating them. The CDR3 is 14 amino acids. CDR3 DNA: TGTGCCATCAGTTTCGACTTGTTTGTATATACGCAGTATTTT. This codes for CAISFDLFVYTQYF.

Concerning this clone itself: This CDR3 fails to terminate in the conserved phenylalanine or tryptophan, so it likely reflects a read error. The chain has TRBV11-2 and TRBJ2-7, with a tentative D call TRBD2 (5 bases). The CDR3 totals 9 residues. The V gene's germline CDR1 is SGHAT and CDR2 FQNNGV. CDR3 residues: CSSGYEQYS. CDR3 in DNA: TGTTCCAGCGGTTACGAGCAGTACTCC.